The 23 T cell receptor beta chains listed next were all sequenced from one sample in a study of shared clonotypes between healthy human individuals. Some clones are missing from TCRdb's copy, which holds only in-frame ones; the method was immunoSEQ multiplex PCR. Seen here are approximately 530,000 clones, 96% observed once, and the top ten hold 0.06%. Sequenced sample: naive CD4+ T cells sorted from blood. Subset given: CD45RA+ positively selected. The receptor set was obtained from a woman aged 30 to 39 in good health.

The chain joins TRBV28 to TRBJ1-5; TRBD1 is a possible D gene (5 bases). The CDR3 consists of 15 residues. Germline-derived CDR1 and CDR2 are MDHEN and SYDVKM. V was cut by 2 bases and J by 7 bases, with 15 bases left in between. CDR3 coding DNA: TGTGCCAGCAGTTTAAGGGGCAGCATTTGGCAGCCCCAGCATTTT. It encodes CASSLRGSIWQPQHF.

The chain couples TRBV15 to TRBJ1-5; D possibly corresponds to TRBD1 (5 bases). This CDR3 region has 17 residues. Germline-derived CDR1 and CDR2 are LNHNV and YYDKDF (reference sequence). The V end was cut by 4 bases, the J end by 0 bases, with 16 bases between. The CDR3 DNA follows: TGTGCCACCAGCACCACACAGGCAGAGTATAGCAATCAGCCCCAGCATTTT. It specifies CATSTTQAEYSNQPQHF. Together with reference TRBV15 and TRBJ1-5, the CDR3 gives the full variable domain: DAMVIQNPRYQVTQFGKPVTLSCSQTLNHNVMYWYQQKSSQAPKLLFHYYDKDFNNEADTPDNFQSRRPNTSFCFLDIRSPGLGDTAMYLCATSTTQAEYSNQPQHFGDGTRLSIL.

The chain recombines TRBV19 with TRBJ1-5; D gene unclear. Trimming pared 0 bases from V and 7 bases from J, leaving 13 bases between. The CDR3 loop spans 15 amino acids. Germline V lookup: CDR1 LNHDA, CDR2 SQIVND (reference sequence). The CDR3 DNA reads TGTGCCAGTAGTATAGATCTCAACTTAGGGCAGCCCCAGCATTTT. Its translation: CASSIDLNLGQPQHF.

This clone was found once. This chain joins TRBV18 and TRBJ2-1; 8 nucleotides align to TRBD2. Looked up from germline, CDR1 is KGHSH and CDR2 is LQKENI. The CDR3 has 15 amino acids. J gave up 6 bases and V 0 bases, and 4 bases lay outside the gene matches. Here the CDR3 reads CASSPPGTRLNEQFF. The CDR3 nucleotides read TGTGCCAGCTCACCACCCGGGACTAGACTCAATGAGCAGTTCTTC.

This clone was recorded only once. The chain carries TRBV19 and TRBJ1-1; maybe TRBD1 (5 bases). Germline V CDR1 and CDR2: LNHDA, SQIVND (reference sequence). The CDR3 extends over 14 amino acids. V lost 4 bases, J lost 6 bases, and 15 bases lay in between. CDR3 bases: TGTGCCAGTAGTACGGGAAAGGGACTCCCTGAAGCTTTCTTT. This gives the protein CASSTGKGLPEAFF.

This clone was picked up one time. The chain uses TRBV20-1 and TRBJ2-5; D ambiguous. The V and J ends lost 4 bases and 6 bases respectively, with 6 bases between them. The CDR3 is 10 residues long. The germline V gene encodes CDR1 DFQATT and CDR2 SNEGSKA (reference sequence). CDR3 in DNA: TGCAGTGCTACCAGACAGACCCAGTACTTC. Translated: CSATRQTQYF.

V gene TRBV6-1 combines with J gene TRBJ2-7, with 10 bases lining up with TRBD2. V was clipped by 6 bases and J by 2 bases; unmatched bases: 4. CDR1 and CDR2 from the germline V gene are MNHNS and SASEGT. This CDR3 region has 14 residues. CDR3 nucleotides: TGTGCCAGCAGGAGCCTAGCGGGAGCCTACGAGCAGTACTTC. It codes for CASRSLAGAYEQYF.

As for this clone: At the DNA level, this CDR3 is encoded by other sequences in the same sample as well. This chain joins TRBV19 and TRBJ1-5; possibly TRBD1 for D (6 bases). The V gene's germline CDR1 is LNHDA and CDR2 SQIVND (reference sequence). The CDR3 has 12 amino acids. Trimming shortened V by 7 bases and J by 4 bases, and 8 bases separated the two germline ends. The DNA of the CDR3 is TGTGCCAGTACAGGGGATAATCAGCCCCAGCATTTT. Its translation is CASTGDNQPQHF.

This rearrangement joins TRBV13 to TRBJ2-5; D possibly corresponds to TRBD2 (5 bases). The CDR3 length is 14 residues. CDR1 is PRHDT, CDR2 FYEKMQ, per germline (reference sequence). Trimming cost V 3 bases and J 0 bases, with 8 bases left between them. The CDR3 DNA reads TGTGCCAGCAGCTTCCTGCGGGACCAAGAGACCCAGTACTTC. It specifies CASSFLRDQETQYF.

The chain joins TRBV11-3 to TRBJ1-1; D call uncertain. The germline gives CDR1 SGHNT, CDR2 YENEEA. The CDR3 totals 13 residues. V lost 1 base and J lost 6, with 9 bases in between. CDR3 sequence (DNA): TGTGCCAGCAGCTTAGCGTTGGACTCTGAAGCTTTCTTT. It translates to CASSLALDSEAFF.

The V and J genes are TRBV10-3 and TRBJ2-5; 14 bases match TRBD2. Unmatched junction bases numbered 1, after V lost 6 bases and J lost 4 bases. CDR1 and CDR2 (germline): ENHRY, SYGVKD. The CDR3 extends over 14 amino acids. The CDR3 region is CAIRGLAGAETQYF. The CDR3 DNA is TGTGCCATCAGGGGACTAGCGGGAGCAGAGACCCAGTACTTC.

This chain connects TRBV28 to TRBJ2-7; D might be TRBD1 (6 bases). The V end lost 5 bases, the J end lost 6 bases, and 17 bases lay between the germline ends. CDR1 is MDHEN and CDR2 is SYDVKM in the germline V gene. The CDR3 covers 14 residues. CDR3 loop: CASSPSYRAGEQYF. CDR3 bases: TGTGCCAGCAGTCCTTCTTACAGGGCGGGCGAGCAGTACTTC.

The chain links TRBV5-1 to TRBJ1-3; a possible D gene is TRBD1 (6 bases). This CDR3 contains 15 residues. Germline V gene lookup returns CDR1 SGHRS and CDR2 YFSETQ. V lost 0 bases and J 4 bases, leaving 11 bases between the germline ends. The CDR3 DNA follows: TGCGCCAGCAGCTTGGAAGCAGGGGTCGGAAACACCATATATTTT. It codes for CASSLEAGVGNTIYF.

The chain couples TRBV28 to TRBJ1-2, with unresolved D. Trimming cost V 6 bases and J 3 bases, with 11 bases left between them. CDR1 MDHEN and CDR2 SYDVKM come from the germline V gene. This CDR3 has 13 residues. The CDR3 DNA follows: TGTGCCAGCAGGGTAAGGGAGGACTATGGCTACACCTTC. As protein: CASRVREDYGYTF.

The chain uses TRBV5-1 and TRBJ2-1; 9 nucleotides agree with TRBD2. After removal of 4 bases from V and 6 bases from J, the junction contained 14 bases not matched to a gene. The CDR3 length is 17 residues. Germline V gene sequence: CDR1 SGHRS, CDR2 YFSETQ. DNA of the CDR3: TGCGCCAGCAGCAGGGCGGTGGGGAGCGGGAGGACCAATGAGCAGTTCTTC. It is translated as CASSRAVGSGRTNEQFF.

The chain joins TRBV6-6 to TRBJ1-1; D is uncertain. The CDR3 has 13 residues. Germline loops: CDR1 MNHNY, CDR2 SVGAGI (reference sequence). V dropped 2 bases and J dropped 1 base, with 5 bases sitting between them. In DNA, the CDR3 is TGTGCCAGCAGTTACGCCAAGAACACTGAAGCTTTCTTT. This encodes CASSYAKNTEAFF.

The CDR3 region has the DNA TGTGCCAGCAGTCACAGACAGACGATAGCCAAAAACATTCAGTACTTC. Its translation is CASSHRQTIAKNIQYF. The V and J genes are TRBV6-7 and TRBJ2-4, with a weak D call TRBD1 (5 bases). TRBV6-7 is placed among ORFs of uncertain function. The CDR3 consists of 16 residues. With 5 bases removed from V and 0 bases from J, the gap between germline ends came to 14 bases.

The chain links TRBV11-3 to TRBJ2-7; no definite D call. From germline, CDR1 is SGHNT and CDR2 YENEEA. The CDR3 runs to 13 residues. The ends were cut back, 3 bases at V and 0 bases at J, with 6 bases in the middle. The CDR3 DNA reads TGTGCCAGCAGCTTCGGCAGCTCCTACGAGCAGTACTTC. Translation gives CASSFGSSYEQYF.

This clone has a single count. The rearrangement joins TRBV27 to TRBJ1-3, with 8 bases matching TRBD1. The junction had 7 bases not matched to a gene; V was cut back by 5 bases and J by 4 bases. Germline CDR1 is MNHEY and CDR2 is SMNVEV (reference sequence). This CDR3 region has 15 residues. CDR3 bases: TGTGCCAGCAGTACCGGGACAGGAGCAGGAAACACCATATATTTT. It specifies CASSTGTGAGNTIYF.

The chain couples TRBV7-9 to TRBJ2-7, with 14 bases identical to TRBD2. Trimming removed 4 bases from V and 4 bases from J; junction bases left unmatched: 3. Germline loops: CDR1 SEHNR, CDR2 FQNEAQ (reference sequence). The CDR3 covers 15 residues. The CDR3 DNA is TGTGCCAGCAGCTCTTGGACTAGCGGGAGGTACGAGCAGTACTTC. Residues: CASSSWTSGRYEQYF.

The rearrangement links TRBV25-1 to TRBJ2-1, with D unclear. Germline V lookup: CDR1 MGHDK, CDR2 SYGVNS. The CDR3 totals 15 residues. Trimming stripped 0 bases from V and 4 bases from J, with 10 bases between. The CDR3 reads CASSEYKGGYNEQFF. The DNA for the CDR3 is TGTGCCAGCAGTGAATATAAGGGCGGATACAATGAGCAGTTCTTC.

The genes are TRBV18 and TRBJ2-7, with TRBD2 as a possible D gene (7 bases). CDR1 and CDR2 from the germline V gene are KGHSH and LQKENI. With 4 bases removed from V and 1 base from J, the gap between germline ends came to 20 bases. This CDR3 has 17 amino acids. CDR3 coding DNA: TGTGCCAGCTCACAGACGCGGGGGCGGCGAAATTCCTACGAGCAGTACTTC. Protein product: CASSQTRGRRNSYEQYF.

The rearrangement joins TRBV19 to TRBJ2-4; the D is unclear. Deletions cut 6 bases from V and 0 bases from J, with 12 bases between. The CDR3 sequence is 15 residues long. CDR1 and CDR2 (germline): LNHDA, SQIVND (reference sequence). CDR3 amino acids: CASSSKRLAKNIQYF. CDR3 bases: TGTGCCAGTAGCAGCAAACGGCTAGCCAAAAACATTCAGTACTTC.